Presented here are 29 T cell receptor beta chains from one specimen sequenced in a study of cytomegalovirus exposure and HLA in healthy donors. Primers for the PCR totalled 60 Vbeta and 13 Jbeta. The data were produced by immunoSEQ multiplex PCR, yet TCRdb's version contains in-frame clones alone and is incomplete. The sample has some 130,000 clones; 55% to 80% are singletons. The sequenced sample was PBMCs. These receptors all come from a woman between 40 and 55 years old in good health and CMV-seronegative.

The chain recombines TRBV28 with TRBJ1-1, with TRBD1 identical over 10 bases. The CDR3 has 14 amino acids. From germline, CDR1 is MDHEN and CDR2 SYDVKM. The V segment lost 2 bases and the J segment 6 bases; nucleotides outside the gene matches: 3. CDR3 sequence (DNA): TGTGCCAGCAGTTTAGACAGGGGGCTTTCTGAAGCTTTCTTT. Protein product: CASSLDRGLSEAFF.

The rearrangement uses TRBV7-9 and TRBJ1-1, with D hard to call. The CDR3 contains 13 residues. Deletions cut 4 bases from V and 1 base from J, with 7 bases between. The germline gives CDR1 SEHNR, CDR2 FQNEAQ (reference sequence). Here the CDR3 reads CASSSNRNTEAFF. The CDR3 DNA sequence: TGTGCCAGCAGCTCCAATAGGAACACTGAAGCTTTCTTT. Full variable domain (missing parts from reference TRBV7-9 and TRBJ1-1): DTGVSQNPRHKITKRGQNVTFRCDPISEHNRLYWYRQTLGQGPEFLTYFQNEAQLEKSRLLSDRFSAERPKGSFSTLEIQRTEQGDSAMYLCASSSNRNTEAFFGQGTRLTVV.

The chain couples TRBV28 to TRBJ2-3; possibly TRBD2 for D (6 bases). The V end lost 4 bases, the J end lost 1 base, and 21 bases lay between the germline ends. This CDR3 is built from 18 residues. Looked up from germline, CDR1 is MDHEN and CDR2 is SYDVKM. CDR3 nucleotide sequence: TGTGCCAGCAGTTCAACTACCTCCCGGCGGGGAGGCACAGATACGCAGTATTTT. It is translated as CASSSTTSRRGGTDTQYF.

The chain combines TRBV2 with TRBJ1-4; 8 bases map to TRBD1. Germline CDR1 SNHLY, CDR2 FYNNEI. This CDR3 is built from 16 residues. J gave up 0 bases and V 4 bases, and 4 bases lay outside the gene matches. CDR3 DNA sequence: TGTGCCAGCAGTGGGGACAGGTCCGCAACTAATGAAAAACTGTTTTTT. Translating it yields CASSGDRSATNEKLFF.

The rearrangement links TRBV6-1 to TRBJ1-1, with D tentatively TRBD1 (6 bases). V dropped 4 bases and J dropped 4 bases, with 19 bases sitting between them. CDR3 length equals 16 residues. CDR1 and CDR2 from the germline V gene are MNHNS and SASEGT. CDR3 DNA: TGTGCCAGCAGTGGAACGGGGTTGACAGGCTCCACTGAAGCTTTCTTT. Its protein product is CASSGTGLTGSTEAFF.

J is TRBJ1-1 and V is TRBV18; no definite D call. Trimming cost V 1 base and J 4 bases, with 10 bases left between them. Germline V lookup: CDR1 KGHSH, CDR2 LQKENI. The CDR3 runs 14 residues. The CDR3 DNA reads TGTGCCAGCTCACCACTCTTAACAACCACTGAAGCTTTCTTT. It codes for CASSPLLTTTEAFF.

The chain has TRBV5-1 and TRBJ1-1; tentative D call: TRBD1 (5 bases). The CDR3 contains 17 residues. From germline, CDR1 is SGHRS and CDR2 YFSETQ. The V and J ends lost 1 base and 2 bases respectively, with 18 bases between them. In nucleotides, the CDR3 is TGCGCCAGCAGCTTGAGGTCACCACGGGGGGTTAACACTGAAGCTTTCTTT. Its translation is CASSLRSPRGVNTEAFF. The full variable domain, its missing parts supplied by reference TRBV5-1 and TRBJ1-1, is KAGVTQTPRYLIKTRGQQVTLSCSPISGHRSVSWYQQTPGQGLQFLFEYFSETQRNKGNFPGRFSGRQFSNSRSEMNVSTLELGDSALYLCASSLRSPRGVNTEAFFGQGTRLTVV.

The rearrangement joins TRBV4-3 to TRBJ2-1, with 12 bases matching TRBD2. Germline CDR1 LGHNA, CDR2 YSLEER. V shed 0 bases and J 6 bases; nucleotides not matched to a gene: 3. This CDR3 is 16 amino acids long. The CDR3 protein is CASSQESGLAGNEQFF. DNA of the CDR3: TGCGCCAGCAGCCAAGAGTCGGGACTAGCGGGCAATGAGCAGTTCTTC.

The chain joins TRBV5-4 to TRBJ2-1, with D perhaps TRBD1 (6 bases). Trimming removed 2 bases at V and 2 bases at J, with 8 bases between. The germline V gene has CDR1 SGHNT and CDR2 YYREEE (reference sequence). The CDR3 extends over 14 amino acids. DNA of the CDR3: TGTGCCAGCAGCTTACAGGGTGCCTACAATGAGCAGTTCTTC. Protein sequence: CASSLQGAYNEQFF. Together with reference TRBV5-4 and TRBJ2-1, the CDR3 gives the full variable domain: ETGVTQSPTHLIKTRGQQVTLRCSSQSGHNTVSWYQQALGQGPQFIFQYYREEENGRGNFPPRFSGLQFPNYSSELNVNALELDDSALYLCASSLQGAYNEQFFGPGTRLTVL.

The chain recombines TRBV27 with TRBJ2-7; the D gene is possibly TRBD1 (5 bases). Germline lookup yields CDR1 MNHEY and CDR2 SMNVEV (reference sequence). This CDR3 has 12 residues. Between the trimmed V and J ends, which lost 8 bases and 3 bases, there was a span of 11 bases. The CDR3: CASGLDSYEQYF. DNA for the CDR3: TGTGCCAGCGGCCTAGACAGCTACGAGCAGTACTTC.

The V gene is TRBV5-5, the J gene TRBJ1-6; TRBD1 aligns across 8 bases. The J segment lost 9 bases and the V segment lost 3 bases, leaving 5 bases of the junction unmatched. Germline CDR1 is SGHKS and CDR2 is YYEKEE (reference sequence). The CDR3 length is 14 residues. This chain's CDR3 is CASSSGQGVSPLHF. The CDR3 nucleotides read TGTGCCAGCAGCTCCGGACAGGGAGTTTCACCCCTCCACTTT.

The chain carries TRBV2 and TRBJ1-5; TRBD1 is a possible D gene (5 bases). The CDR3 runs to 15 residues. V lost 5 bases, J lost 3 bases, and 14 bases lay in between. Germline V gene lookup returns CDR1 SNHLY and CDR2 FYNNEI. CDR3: CASSSPQGDNQPQHF. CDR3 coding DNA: TGTGCCAGCAGTTCTCCCCAGGGCGACAATCAGCCCCAGCATTTT.

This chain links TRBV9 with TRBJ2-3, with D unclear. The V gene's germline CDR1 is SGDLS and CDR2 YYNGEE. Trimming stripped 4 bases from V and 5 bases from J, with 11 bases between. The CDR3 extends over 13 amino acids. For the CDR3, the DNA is TGTGCCAGCAGCCTCGCAGTAAGAGATACGCAGTATTTT. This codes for CASSLAVRDTQYF.

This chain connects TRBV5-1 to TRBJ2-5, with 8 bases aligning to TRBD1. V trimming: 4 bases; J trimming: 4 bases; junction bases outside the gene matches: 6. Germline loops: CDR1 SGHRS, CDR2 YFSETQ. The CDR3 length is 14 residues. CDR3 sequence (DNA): TGCGCCAGCAGCGATACAGGGGGATCAGAGACCCAGTACTTC. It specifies CASSDTGGSETQYF.

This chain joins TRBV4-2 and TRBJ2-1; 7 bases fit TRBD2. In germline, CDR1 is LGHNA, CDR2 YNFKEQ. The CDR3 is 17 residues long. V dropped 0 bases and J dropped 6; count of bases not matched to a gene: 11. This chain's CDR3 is CASSQDPAAGTTNEQFF. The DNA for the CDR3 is TGTGCCAGCAGCCAAGATCCGGCAGCGGGGACTACCAATGAGCAGTTCTTC.

CDR3 region: CAWRSRGPRVQETQYF. Written as DNA, the CDR3 is TGTGCCTGGAGGAGTAGGGGCCCTAGGGTCCAAGAGACCCAGTACTTC. The chain is built from TRBV30 and TRBJ2-5; D possibly corresponds to TRBD1 (5 bases). Germline V gene sequence: CDR1 GTSNPN, CDR2 SVGIG (reference sequence). The CDR3 is 16 residues long. The germline V and J ends were trimmed by 3 bases and 1 base, with 18 bases remaining between them.

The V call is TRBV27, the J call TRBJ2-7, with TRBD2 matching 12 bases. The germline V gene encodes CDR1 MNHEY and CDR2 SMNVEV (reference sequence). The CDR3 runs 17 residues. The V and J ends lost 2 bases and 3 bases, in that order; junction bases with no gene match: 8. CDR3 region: CASSLASGGASLYEQYF. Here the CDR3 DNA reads TGTGCCAGCAGTTTAGCTAGCGGGGGGGCTAGCCTCTACGAGCAGTACTTC.

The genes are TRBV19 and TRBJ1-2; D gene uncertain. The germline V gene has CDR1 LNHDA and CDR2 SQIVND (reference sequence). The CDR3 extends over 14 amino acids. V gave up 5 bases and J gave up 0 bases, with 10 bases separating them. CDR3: CASSFGGSNYGYTF. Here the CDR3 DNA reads TGTGCCAGTAGTTTTGGCGGTTCTAACTATGGCTACACCTTC.

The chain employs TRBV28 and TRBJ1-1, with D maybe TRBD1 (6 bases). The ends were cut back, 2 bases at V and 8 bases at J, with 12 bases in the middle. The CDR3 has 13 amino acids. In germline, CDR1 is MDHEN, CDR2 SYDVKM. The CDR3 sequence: CASSLGQWGEAFF. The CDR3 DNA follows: TGTGCCAGCAGTTTAGGACAGTGGGGCGAAGCTTTCTTT.

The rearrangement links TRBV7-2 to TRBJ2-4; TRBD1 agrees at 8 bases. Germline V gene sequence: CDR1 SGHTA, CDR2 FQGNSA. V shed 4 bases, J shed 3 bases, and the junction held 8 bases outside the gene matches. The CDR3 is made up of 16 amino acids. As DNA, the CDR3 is TGTGCCAGCAGCTCAGCCCCCGGGACAGGCAAAAACATTCAGTACTTC. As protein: CASSSAPGTGKNIQYF.

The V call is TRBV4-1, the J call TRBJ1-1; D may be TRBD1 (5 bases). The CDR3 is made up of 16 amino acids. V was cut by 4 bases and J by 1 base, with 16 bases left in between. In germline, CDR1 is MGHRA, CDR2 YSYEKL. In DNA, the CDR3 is TGCGCCAGCAGCCCTCTGGGGGGGGGACCGAACACTGAAGCTTTCTTT. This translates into CASSPLGGGPNTEAFF.

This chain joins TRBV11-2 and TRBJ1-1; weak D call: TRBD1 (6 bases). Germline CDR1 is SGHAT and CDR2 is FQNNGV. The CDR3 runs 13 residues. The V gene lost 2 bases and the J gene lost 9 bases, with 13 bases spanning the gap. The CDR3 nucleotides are TGTGCCAGCAGCTTAAGGGTCGGGACACAAGCTTTCTTT. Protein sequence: CASSLRVGTQAFF. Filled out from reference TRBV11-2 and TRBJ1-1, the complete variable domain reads EAGVAQSPRYKIIEKRQSVAFWCNPISGHATLYWYQQILGQGPKLLIQFQNNGVVDDSQLPKDRFSAERLKGVDSTLKIQPAKLEDSAVYLCASSLRVGTQAFFGQGTRLTVV.

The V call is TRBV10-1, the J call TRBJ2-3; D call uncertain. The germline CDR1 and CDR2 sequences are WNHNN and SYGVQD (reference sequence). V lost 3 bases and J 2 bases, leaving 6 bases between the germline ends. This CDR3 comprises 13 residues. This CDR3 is CASSEAYTDTQYF. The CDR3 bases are TGCGCCAGCAGTGAAGCTTACACAGATACGCAGTATTTT.

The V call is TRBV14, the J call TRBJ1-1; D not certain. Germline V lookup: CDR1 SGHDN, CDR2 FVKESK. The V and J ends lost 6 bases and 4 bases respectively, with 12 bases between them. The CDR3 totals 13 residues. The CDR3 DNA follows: TGTGCCAGCAGTACGGGATACCGCACTGAAGCTTTCTTT. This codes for CASSTGYRTEAFF.

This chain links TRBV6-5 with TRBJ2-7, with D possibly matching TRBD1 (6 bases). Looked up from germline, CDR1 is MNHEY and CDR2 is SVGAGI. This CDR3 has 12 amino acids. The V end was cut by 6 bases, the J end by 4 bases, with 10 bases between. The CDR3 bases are TGTGCCAGCAGACAGGGTTTTTACGAGCAGTACTTC. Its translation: CASRQGFYEQYF.

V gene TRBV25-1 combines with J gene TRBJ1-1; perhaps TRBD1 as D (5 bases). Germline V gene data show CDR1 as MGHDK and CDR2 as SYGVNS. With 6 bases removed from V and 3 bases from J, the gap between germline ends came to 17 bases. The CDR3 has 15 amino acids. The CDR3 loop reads CASSPFPGSDTEAFF. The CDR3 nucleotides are TGTGCCAGCAGCCCCTTCCCAGGGTCGGACACTGAAGCTTTCTTT.

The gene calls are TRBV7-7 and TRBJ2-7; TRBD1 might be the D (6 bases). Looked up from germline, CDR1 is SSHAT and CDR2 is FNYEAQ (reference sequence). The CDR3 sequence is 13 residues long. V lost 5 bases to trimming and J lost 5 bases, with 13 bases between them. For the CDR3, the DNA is TGTGCCAGCAGCGAGGGGGTTCTGGACGAGCAGTACTTC. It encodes CASSEGVLDEQYF. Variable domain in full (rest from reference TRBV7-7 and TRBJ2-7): GAGVSQSPRYKVTKRGQDVTLRCDPISSHATLYWYQQALGQGPEFLTYFNYEAQPDKSGLPSDRFSAERPEGSISTLTIQRTEQRDSAMYRCASSEGVLDEQYFGPGTRLTVT.

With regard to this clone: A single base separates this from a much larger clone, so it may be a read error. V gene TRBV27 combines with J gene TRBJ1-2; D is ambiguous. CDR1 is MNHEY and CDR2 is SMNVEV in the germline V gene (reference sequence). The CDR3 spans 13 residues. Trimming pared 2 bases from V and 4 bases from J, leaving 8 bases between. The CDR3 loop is CASSLTGSYGYTF. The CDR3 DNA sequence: TGTGCCAGCAGTTTAACCGGGAGCTATGGCTACACCTTC.

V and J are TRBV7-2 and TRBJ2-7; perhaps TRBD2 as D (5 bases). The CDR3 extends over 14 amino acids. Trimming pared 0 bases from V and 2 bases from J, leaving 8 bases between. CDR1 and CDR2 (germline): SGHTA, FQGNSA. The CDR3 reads CASSLAGDAYEQYF. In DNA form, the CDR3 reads TGTGCCAGCAGCTTAGCCGGGGATGCCTACGAGCAGTACTTC.